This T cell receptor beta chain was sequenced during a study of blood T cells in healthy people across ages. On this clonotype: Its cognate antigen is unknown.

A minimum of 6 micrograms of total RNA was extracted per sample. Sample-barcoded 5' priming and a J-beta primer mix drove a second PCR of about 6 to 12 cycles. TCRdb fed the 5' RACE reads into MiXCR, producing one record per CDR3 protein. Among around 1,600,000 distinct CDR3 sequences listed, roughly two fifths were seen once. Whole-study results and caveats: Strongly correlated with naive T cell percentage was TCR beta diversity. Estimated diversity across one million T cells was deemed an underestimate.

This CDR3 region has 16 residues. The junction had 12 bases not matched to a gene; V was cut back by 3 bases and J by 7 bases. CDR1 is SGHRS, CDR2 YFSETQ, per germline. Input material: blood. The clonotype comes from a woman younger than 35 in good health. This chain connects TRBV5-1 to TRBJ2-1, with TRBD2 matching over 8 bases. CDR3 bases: TGCGCCAGCAGCTGGGCCGAAGCGGGAGTTGGTAATGAGCAGTTCTTC. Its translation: CASSWAEAGVGNEQFF. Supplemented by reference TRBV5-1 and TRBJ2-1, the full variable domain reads KAGVTQTPRYLIKTRGQQVTLSCSPISGHRSVSWYQQTPGQGLQFLFEYFSETQRNKGNFPGRFSGRQFSNSRSEMNVSTLELGDSALYLCASSWAEAGVGNEQFFGPGTRLTVL.